The clone carrying this T cell receptor (beta chain) has a count of ten or more. Antigen unknown. The data stem from a study of T cells after yellow fever vaccination. Across the study: Each low-cell-number fraction was prepared by means of SMART-Seq v4 Ultra Low Input. Study results and caveats: Researchers noted that a small share of clonotypes showed up in both CD4 and CD8 compartments. Boosting was followed by the reappearance of most primary-vaccination clones (approximately 97% CD4, roughly 90% CD8).

CDR1 and CDR2 from the germline V gene are MNHEY and SVGEGT. Losses at the gene ends were 6 bases for V and 0 bases for J; bases not matched to a gene: 6. The CDR3 is 15 residues long. The study made its TCR cDNA through 5'RACE template switching. That step introduced a universal primer site along with UMIs. TCRdb recomputed calls from the 5' RACE reads with MiXCR, one row per CDR3 protein. The profile shows around 590,000 distinct CDR3 sequences, 9% to 15% of them singletons. This TCR came from a man under 40 who received the YFV17D yellow fever vaccine. Sequencing was performed on PBMCs, taken on the day of the yellow fever booster vaccination. The chain uses TRBV6-2 or TRBV6-3 and TRBJ2-7, with TRBD1 matching over 9 bases. For the CDR3, the DNA is TGTGCCAGCAGGGTGGACAGGGGAAGCTCCTACGAGCAGTACTTC. This codes for CASRVDRGSSYEQYF.